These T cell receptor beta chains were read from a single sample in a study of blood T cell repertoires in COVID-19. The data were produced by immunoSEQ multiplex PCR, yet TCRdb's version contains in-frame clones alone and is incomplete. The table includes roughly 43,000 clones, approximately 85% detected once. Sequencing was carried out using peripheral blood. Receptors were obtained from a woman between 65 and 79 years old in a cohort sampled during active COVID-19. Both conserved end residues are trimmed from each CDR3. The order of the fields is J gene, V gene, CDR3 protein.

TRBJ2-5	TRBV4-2	ASSLGSWTGMGETQY
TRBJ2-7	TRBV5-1	ASSPGQGKYEQY
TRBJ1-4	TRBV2	ASRETGEGKLF
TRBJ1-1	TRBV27	ASQGWRENTEAF
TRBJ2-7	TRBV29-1	SAKDRGGDEQY
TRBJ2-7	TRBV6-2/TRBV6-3	ASSYSGRANFYEQY
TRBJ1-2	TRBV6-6	ASSSTTDSHYGYT
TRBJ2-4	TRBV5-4	ASSPRGGGFKNIQY
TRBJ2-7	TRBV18	ASSADRDEQY
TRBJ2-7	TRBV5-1	ASSLAGVGYEQY
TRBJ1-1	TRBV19	ASSTGQGGGTEAF
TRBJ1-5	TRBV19	ASVVSGVDNQPQH
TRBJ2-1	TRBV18	ASSPIFLGPYNEQF
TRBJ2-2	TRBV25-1	ASRGHTGELF
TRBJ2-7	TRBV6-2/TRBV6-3	ASSYSGAAYEQY
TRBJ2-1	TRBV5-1	ASSLGSGRVLAYNEQF
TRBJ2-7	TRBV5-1	ASSLGAERVGYEQY
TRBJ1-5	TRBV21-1	ATKTSRGNQPQH
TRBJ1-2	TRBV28	ASSNRQGGLNGYT
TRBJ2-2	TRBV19	ASIKRGLAGGPAGELF
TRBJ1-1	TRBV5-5	ASSLEPGNTEAF
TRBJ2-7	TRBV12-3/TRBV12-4	ASSLLGGEQY
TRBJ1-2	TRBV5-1	ASSLSGEGGYT
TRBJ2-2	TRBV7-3	ASSGDSSGFGELF
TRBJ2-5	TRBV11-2	ASSISGSEQETQY
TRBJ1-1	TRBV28	ASTGMTEAF